This note documents a single TCR beta chain sequence. Assay: immunoSEQ multiplex PCR; the TCRdb copy retains only in-frame clones and omits some. The sample records 150,000 to 200,000 clones, around 76% being singletons. This CDR3 region has 16 residues. V gave up 5 bases and J gave up 4 bases; unmatched junction bases: 8. Per germline, CDR1 SGHTA and CDR2 FQGNSA. This sample is part of a study of blood T cell repertoires in COVID-19. Grouping used clinical history reported by participants in a survey and questionnaire. Input material: PBMCs or T cells enriched from blood (not recorded which). The chain uses TRBV7-2 and TRBJ2-5; 12 nucleotides align to TRBD2. The TCR was taken from a woman between 50 and 59 years old with acute COVID-19. The CDR3 DNA is TGTGCCAGCAGCCCTGGACTAGCGGGGACCCGAGAGACCCAGTACTTC. Protein: CASSPGLAGTRETQYF.